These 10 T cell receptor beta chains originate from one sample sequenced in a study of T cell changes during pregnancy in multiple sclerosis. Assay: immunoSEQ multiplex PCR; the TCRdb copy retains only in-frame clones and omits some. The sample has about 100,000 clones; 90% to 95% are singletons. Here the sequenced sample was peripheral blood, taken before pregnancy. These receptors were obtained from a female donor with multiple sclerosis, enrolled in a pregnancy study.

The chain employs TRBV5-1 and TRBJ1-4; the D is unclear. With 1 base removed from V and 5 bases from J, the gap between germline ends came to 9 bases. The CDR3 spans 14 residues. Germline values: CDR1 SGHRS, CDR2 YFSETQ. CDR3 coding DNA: TGCGCCAGCAGCTTGCTGGCCCCGAATGAAAAACTGTTTTTT. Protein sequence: CASSLLAPNEKLFF.

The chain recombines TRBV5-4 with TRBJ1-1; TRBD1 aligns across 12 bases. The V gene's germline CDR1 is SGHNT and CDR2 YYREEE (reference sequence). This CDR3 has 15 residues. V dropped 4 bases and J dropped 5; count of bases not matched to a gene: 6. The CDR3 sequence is CASSPGQGARTEAFF. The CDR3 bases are TGTGCCAGCAGCCCGGGACAGGGGGCTAGAACTGAAGCTTTCTTT.

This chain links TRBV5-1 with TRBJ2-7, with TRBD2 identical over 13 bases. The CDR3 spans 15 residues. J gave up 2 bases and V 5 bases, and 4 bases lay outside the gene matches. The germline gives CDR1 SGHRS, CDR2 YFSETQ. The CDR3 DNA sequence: TGCGCCAGCAGAGAGGGACTAGCGGGAACCTACGAGCAGTACTTC. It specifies CASREGLAGTYEQYF.

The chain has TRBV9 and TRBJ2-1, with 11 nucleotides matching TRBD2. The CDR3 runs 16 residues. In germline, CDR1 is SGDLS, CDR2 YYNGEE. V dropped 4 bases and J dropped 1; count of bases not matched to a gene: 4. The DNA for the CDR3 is TGTGCCAGCAGCACTCGACTAGCGGGGTCCTACAATGAGCAGTTCTTC. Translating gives CASSTRLAGSYNEQFF.

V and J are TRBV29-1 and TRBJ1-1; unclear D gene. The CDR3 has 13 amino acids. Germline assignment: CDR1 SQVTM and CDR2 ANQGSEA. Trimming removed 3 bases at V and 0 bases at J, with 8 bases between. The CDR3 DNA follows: TGCAGCGTTGATTCGGTCATGAACACTGAAGCTTTCTTT. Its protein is CSVDSVMNTEAFF.

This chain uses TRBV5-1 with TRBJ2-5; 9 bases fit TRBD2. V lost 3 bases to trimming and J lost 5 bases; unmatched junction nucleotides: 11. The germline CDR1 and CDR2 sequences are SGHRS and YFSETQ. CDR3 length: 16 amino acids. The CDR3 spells CASSSGSGRIVETQYF. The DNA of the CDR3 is TGCGCCAGCAGCTCGGGTAGCGGGAGAATTGTGGAGACCCAGTACTTC.

The CDR3 sequence is CASRAGPGLAPGNEQFF. The CDR3 DNA is TGTGCCAGCAGAGCGGGCCCGGGACTAGCGCCTGGAAATGAGCAGTTCTTC. The chain carries TRBV4-2 and TRBJ2-1, with 10 bases that match TRBD2. Germline V gives CDR1 LGHNA, CDR2 YNFKEQ. CDR3 length: 17 residues. The V and J ends lost 6 bases and 7 bases, in that order; junction bases with no gene match: 15.

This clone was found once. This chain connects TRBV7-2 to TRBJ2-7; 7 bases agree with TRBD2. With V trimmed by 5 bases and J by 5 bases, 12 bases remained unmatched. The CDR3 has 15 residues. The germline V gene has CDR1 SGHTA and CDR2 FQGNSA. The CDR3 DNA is TGTGCCAGCAGCCCAAAGGAGGGAGGGCCCCACGAGCAGTACTTC. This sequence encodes CASSPKEGGPHEQYF.

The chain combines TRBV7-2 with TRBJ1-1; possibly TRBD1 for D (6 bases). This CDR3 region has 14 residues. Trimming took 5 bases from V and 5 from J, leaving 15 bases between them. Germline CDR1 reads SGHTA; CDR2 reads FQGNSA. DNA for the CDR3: TGTGCCAGCAGCATAGGACAGTTCGAGACTGAAGCTTTCTTT. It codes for CASSIGQFETEAFF. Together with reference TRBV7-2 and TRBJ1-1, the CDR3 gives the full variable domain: GAGVSQSPSNKVTEKGKDVELRCDPISGHTALYWYRQSLGQGLEFLIYFQGNSAPDKSGLPSDRFSAERTGGSVSTLTIQRTQQEDSAVYLCASSIGQFETEAFFGQGTRLTVV.

The CDR3 sequence is CASTRTGGTGELFF. The CDR3 DNA follows: TGTGCCAGCACGCGGACAGGGGGCACCGGGGAGCTGTTTTTT. This chain links TRBV9 with TRBJ2-2; 10 bases match TRBD1. The CDR3 length is 14 residues. The germline V gene has CDR1 SGDLS and CDR2 YYNGEE. V lost 6 bases to trimming and J lost 4 bases; unmatched junction nucleotides: 3.